Reported below is one T cell receptor (beta chain). The antigen is undetermined. One end of the junction does not line up with germline, which may come from a read error. The sample contains more than one DNA sequence encoding this CDR3. Among participants with HIV, every one received treatment in the United States. The sample originates from a study of long-term antiretroviral therapy in people with HIV. About the research overall: The earliest samples came from an era when ART typically awaited falling CD4 counts.

Points from the study as a whole: The study collected blood between about 2003 and 2017, possibly under older ART regimens. Diversity went up after ART and still fell short of transplant donor controls.

The run of the v3.0 immunoSEQ assay was at survey level. Sequencing used immunoSEQ multiplex PCR; TCRdb keeps in-frame clones, though not all of them. The table lists over 40,000 clones, roughly 96% of them singletons. Germline lookup yields CDR1 SNHLY and CDR2 FYNNEI. CDR3 length equals 15 residues. This TCR was recovered from a woman aged 50 to 65 with HIV. The V call is TRBV2, the J call TRBJ2-7; 9 bases agree with TRBD1. The sequences come from unsorted PBMCs, collected 3.7 years after starting antiretroviral therapy. As DNA, the CDR3 is TGTGCCAGCAGAGCACTGACAGGGGGGACCTACGAACAGTACTTC. This translates into CASRALTGGTYEQYF.